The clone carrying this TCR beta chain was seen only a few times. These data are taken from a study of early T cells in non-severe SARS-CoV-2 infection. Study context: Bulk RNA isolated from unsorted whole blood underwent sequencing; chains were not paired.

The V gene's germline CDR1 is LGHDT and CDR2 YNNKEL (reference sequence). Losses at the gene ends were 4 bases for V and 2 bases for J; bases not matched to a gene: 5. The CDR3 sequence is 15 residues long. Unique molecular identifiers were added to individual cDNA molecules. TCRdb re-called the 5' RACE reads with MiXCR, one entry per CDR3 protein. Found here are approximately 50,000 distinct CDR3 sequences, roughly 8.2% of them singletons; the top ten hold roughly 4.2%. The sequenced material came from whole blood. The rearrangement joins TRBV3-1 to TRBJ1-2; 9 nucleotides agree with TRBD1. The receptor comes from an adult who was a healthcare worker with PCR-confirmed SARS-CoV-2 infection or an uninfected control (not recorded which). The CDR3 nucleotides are TGTGCCAGCAGCCTATTGGACAGGGGAAACTATGGCTACACCTTC. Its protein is CASSLLDRGNYGYTF.